Below are 14 T cell receptor beta chains sequenced from a single sample in a study of T-cell reconstitution after alpha-beta-depleted transplantation in children. TCRbeta library preparation incorporated unique molecular identifiers. TCRdb analysed the PCR reads with MiXCR anew, one entry per CDR3 protein. The sample has approximately 520,000 distinct CDR3 sequences; around a third are singletons. This specimen was PBMCs from the stem cell graft donor, taken from the stem cell graft. These receptors were obtained from a human donor who donated a stem cell graft to a child with aplastic anemia.

The table lists this clonotype with a few counts. The chain employs TRBV11-3 and TRBJ2-5, with TRBD1 matching 9 bases. Germline CDR1 reads SGHNT; CDR2 reads YENEEA. V was pared by 5 bases and J by 1 base, with 11 bases of the junction left unmatched. CDR3 length: 17 residues. The CDR3 here is CASSRQNPGQGQETQYF. Written as DNA, the CDR3 is TGTGCCAGCAGCCGACAGAACCCGGGACAGGGCCAAGAGACCCAGTACTTC.

The rearrangement links TRBV29-1 to TRBJ2-5; D may be TRBD2 (5 bases). Trimming stripped 3 bases from V and 1 base from J, with 9 bases between. CDR1 and CDR2 from the germline V gene are SQVTM and ANQGSEA. The CDR3 consists of 13 residues. This CDR3 is CSVDREIQETQYF. The CDR3 nucleotides read TGCAGCGTTGACCGGGAAATCCAAGAGACCCAGTACTTC.

The chain carries TRBV7-9 and TRBJ2-7; tentatively, D is TRBD1 (5 bases). In germline, CDR1 is SEHNR, CDR2 FQNEAQ (reference sequence). Trimming removed 5 bases at V and 4 bases at J, with 18 bases between. There are 15 residues in the CDR3. In nucleotides, the CDR3 is TGTGCCAGCAGCGCCTCTCTCGGGCAGGGATACGAGCAGTACTTC. This encodes CASSASLGQGYEQYF.

The chain's CDR3 is CASSEYTEAFF. CDR3 bases: TGTGCCAGCAGTGAGTATACCGAAGCTTTCTTT. V is TRBV6-1 and J is TRBJ1-1, with no clear D. V lost 3 bases and J 8 bases, leaving 7 bases between the germline ends. The V gene's germline CDR1 is MNHNS and CDR2 SASEGT. The CDR3 covers 11 residues.

The V call is TRBV24-1, the J call TRBJ2-2; tentatively, D is TRBD1 or TRBD2 (5 bases each). V lost 4 bases and J 0 bases, leaving 11 bases between the germline ends. This CDR3 region has 16 residues. Germline V gene lookup returns CDR1 KGHDR and CDR2 SFDVKD. CDR3 in amino acids: CATSDPGGANTGELFF. CDR3 in DNA: TGTGCCACCAGTGACCCTGGGGGAGCGAACACCGGGGAGCTGTTTTTT.

The V call is TRBV29-1, the J call TRBJ2-3; maybe TRBD1 (6 bases). Trimming removed 6 bases from V and 3 bases from J, with 13 bases in between. CDR3 size: 13 residues. Germline CDR1 and CDR2: SQVTM and ANQGSEA. The CDR3 nucleotides read TGCAGCGTGACAGGAGAGGCGACAGATACGCAGTATTTT. Translated, it gives CSVTGEATDTQYF.

The genes are TRBV10-1 and TRBJ2-5, with 12 bases matching TRBD2. Trimming took 0 bases from V and 7 from J; bases not matched to a gene: 9. The CDR3 spans 17 residues. Germline CDR1 reads WNHNN; CDR2 reads SYGVQD (reference sequence). CDR3: CASSESRTSGASVTQYF. The CDR3, as DNA: TGCGCCAGCAGTGAGTCTAGGACTAGCGGGGCCTCAGTGACCCAGTACTTC.

The J gene is TRBJ1-1, the V gene TRBV5-1; no reliable D call. Trimming removed 2 bases at V and 3 bases at J, with 11 bases between. CDR1 and CDR2 (germline): SGHRS, YFSETQ. CDR3 length equals 14 residues. DNA for the CDR3: TGCGCCAGCAGCTTCGGGCAGAGCCACACTGAAGCTTTCTTT. Translating gives CASSFGQSHTEAFF.

The rearrangement uses TRBV18 and TRBJ1-5; TRBD1 matches at 11 bases. CDR1 and CDR2 from the germline V gene are KGHSH and LQKENI. V lost 3 bases to trimming and J lost 7 bases; unmatched junction nucleotides: 5. The CDR3 length is 15 residues. This chain's CDR3 is CASSPDRGRSQPQHF. CDR3 sequence (DNA): TGTGCCAGCTCACCGGACAGGGGGCGATCCCAGCCCCAGCATTTT.

The chain recombines TRBV9 with TRBJ1-1, with 7 positions matching TRBD1. CDR1 is SGDLS and CDR2 is YYNGEE in the germline V gene. This CDR3 contains 15 residues. J lost 7 bases, V lost 2 bases, and 11 bases had no gene match. This CDR3 is CASSVDPGQPLEAFF. CDR3 coding DNA: TGTGCCAGCAGCGTCGACCCGGGACAGCCACTTGAAGCTTTCTTT.

The sample holds a few counts of this clonotype. The chain links TRBV4-2 to TRBJ1-1; TRBD1 agrees at 12 bases. Germline V lookup: CDR1 LGHNA, CDR2 YNFKEQ. The CDR3 covers 14 residues. Trimming cost V 4 bases and J 6 bases; bases outside gene matches: 3. DNA of the CDR3: TGTGCCAGCAGCCGGGGACAGGGGGCGTCTGAAGCTTTCTTT. Its translation: CASSRGQGASEAFF.

The chain links TRBV7-9 to TRBJ1-1; 8 positions agree with TRBD1. Per germline, CDR1 SEHNR and CDR2 FQNEAQ (reference sequence). This CDR3 comprises 14 residues. V lost 4 bases to trimming and J lost 4 bases; unmatched junction nucleotides: 5. The CDR3 sequence is CASSYRQGSTEAFF. The CDR3 region has the DNA TGTGCCAGCAGCTATCGACAGGGGTCCACTGAAGCTTTCTTT. The variable domain in full, with the rest retrieved from reference TRBV7-9 and TRBJ1-1, is DTGVSQNPRHKITKRGQNVTFRCDPISEHNRLYWYRQTLGQGPEFLTYFQNEAQLEKSRLLSDRFSAERPKGSFSTLEIQRTEQGDSAMYLCASSYRQGSTEAFFGQGTRLTVV.

There are a few counts of this clonotype. The chain joins TRBV7-2 to TRBJ2-3; TRBD1 agrees at 10 bases. This CDR3 has 16 amino acids. Per germline, CDR1 SGHTA and CDR2 FQGNSA. V shed 1 base, J shed 0 bases, and the junction held 1 base outside the gene matches. The CDR3 sequence: CASSLVGQGSTDTQYF. Here the CDR3 DNA reads TGTGCCAGCAGCTTAGTGGGACAGGGGAGCACAGATACGCAGTATTTT. The whole variable domain, remainder taken from reference TRBV7-2 and TRBJ2-3, is GAGVSQSPSNKVTEKGKDVELRCDPISGHTALYWYRQSLGQGLEFLIYFQGNSAPDKSGLPSDRFSAERTGGSVSTLTIQRTQQEDSAVYLCASSLVGQGSTDTQYFGPGTRLTVL.

The rearrangement joins TRBV29-1 to TRBJ2-1; 7 bases map to TRBD2. The V gene end was trimmed by 3 bases and the J gene end by 7 bases; junction bases not matched to a gene: 9. The germline gives CDR1 SQVTM, CDR2 ANQGSEA. The length of the CDR3 is 14 residues. The CDR3 sequence is CSVDIRGRGNEQFF. CDR3 nucleotides: TGCAGCGTTGACATACGCGGGAGAGGTAATGAGCAGTTCTTC.